This T cell receptor (beta chain) derives from a study of T cell responses to AZD1222 COVID-19 vaccine. With 3 bases removed from V and 4 bases from J, the gap between germline ends came to 12 bases. Looked up from germline, CDR1 is MGHDK and CDR2 is SYGVNS. The CDR3 contains 14 residues. TCRdb's copy holds only in-frame clones and misses some; the assay was immunoSEQ multiplex PCR. This sample carries roughly 65,000 clones, around 80% of them seen once, and the ten largest clones take about an eighth. The chain combines TRBV25-1 with TRBJ1-2, with D uncertain. Sequences were derived from peripheral blood, sampled on day 0 of AZD1222 vaccination. This TCR was recovered from an adult in good health. The CDR3 region is CASSDPSGVYGYTF. CDR3 DNA: TGTGCCAGCAGTGACCCCTCCGGCGTCTATGGCTACACCTTC.